The 7 T cell receptor beta chains reported below all come from one sample, sequenced in a study of cytomegalovirus exposure and HLA in healthy donors. A multiplex PCR was run with 60 Vbeta primers and 13 Jbeta primers. TCRdb's table, derived via immunoSEQ multiplex PCR, lists solely in-frame clones and lacks some. The table shows approximately 140,000 clones, with roughly 79% occurring only once. Sequencing used PBMCs. These TCRs come from a woman aged 40 to 49 in good health and CMV-seronegative.

The genes are TRBV4-3 and TRBJ1-2; 7 nucleotides line up with TRBD1. CDR1 and CDR2 (germline): LGHNA, YSLEER. The CDR3 has 18 amino acids. V lost 0 bases and J lost 1; bases outside the gene matches: 11. CDR3 coding DNA: TGCGCCAGCAGCCAAGAATCAATAGAGACAGGGTTTAACTATGGCTACACCTTC. Amino acids: CASSQESIETGFNYGYTF.

The gene calls are TRBV13 and TRBJ2-3; possible D gene TRBD2, 6 bases. Germline V gives CDR1 PRHDT, CDR2 FYEKMQ (reference sequence). Trimming pared 6 bases from V and 5 bases from J, leaving 15 bases between. The CDR3 length is 14 residues. This CDR3 is CASRPSTGGDTQYF. CDR3 nucleotide sequence: TGTGCCAGCAGACCCTCGACCGGGGGAGATACGCAGTATTTT.

V and J are TRBV4-1 and TRBJ1-5, with TRBD1 identical over 8 bases. V lost 0 bases to trimming and J lost 6 bases; unmatched junction nucleotides: 7. Germline CDR1 MGHRA, CDR2 YSYEKL. The CDR3 loop spans 16 amino acids. The CDR3 DNA reads as TGCGCCAGCAGCCAAGAAACGGACAGGGCGTTTCAGCCCCAGCATTTT. It is translated as CASSQETDRAFQPQHF.

The chain is built from TRBV27 and TRBJ1-3; D remains unclear. Trimming took off 0 bases at V and 0 bases at J, with 6 bases between the two ends. This CDR3 contains 15 residues. Germline CDR1 reads MNHEY; CDR2 reads SMNVEV (reference sequence). The CDR3 region is CASSLSPYSGNTIYF. The CDR3 region has the DNA TGTGCCAGCAGTTTATCGCCCTACTCTGGAAACACCATATATTTT.

The genes are TRBV7-9 and TRBJ2-7; 7 positions agree with TRBD2. The CDR3 is 14 amino acids. Germline lookup yields CDR1 SEHNR and CDR2 FQNEAQ (reference sequence). Trimming cost V 0 bases and J 6 bases; bases outside gene matches: 5. The CDR3 protein is CASSLAGSGGEQYF. For the CDR3, the DNA is TGTGCCAGCAGCTTAGCGGGGTCGGGGGGCGAGCAGTACTTC. Using reference TRBV7-9 and TRBJ2-7 for the parts outside the CDR3, the full variable domain is DTGVSQNPRHKITKRGQNVTFRCDPISEHNRLYWYRQTLGQGPEFLTYFQNEAQLEKSRLLSDRFSAERPKGSFSTLEIQRTEQGDSAMYLCASSLAGSGGEQYFGPGTRLTVT.

The chain is built from TRBV2 and TRBJ2-1, with TRBD2 as a possible D gene (6 bases). Trimming pared 2 bases from V and 8 bases from J, leaving 19 bases between. This CDR3 has 16 amino acids. Germline lookup yields CDR1 SNHLY and CDR2 FYNNEI. As DNA, the CDR3 is TGTGCCAGCAGTGAAAGTTTAGGGGTGGGCGGGGATGAGCAGTTCTTC. This sequence encodes CASSESLGVGGDEQFF.

V is TRBV5-4 and J is TRBJ2-4; no clear D. Germline values: CDR1 SGHNT, CDR2 YYREEE (reference sequence). The CDR3 runs 17 residues. Trimming cost V 4 bases and J 0 bases, with 17 bases left between them. The CDR3 sequence: CASSPQHSNLAKNIQYF. The CDR3 DNA is TGTGCCAGCAGCCCACAACATTCGAACCTAGCCAAAAACATTCAGTACTTC. Using reference TRBV5-4 and TRBJ2-4 for the parts outside the CDR3, the full variable domain is ETGVTQSPTHLIKTRGQQVTLRCSSQSGHNTVSWYQQALGQGPQFIFQYYREEENGRGNFPPRFSGLQFPNYSSELNVNALELDDSALYLCASSPQHSNLAKNIQYFGAGTRLSVL.